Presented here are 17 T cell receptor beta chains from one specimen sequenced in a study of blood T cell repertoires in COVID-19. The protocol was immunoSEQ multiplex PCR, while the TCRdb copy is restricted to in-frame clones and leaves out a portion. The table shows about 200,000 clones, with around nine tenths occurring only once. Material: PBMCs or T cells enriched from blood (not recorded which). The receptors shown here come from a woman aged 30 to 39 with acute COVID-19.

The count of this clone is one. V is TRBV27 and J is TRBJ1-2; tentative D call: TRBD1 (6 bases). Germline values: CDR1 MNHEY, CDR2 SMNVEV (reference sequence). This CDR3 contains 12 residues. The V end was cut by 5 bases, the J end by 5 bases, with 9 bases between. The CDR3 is CASSDRIYGYTF. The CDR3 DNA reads TGTGCCAGCAGTGACAGGATATATGGCTACACCTTC.

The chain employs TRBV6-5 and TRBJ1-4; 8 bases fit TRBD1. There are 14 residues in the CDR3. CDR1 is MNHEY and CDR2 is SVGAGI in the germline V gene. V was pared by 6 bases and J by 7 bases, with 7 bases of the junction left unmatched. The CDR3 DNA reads TGTGCCAGCAGGTTCACAGGGGGGAGTGAAAAACTGTTTTTT. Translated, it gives CASRFTGGSEKLFF.

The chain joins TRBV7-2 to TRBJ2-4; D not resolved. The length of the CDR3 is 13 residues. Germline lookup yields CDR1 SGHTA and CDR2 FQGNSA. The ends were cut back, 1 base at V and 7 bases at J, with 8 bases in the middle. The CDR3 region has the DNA TGTGCCAGCAGCTTAGATTCGCGGAACATTCAGTACTTC. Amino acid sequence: CASSLDSRNIQYF. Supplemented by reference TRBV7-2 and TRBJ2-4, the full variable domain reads GAGVSQSPSNKVTEKGKDVELRCDPISGHTALYWYRQSLGQGLEFLIYFQGNSAPDKSGLPSDRFSAERTGGSVSTLTIQRTQQEDSAVYLCASSLDSRNIQYFGAGTRLSVL.

CDR3: CASSPAAGGNYGYTF. The CDR3 DNA is TGTGCCAGCAGCCCCGCCGCGGGGGGTAACTATGGCTACACCTTC. V and J are TRBV7-8 and TRBJ1-2, with D perhaps matching TRBD1 (5 bases). With 5 bases removed from V and 1 base from J, the gap between germline ends came to 14 bases. CDR1 SGHVS and CDR2 FQNEAQ come from the germline V gene. The CDR3 length is 15 residues.

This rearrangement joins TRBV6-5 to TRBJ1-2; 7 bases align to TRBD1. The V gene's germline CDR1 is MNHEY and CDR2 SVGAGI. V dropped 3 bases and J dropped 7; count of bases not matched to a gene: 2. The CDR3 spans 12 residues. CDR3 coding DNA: TGTGCCAGCAGTTATTACAGGGGTGGCTACACCTTC. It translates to CASSYYRGGYTF.

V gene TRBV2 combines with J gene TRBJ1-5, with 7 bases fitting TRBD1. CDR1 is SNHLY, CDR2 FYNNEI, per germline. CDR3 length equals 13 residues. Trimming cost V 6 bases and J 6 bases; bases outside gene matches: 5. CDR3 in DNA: TGTGCCAGCAGATCCAGGGGGAGTCAGCCCCAGCATTTT. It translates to CASRSRGSQPQHF.

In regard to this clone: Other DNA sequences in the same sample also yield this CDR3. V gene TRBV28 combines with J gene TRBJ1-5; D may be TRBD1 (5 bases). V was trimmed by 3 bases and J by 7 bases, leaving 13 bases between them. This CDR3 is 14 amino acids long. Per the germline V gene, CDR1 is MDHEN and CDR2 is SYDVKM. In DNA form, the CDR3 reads TGTGCCAGCAGTTTCGGGGGATTTGGACAGCCCCAGCATTTT. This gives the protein CASSFGGFGQPQHF.

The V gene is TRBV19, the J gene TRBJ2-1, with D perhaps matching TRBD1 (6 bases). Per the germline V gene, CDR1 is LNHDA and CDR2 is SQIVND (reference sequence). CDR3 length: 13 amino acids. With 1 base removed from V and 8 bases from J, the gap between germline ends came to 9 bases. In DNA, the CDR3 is TGTGCCAGTAGTATAGTGGGGGCCGATGAGCAGTTCTTC. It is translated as CASSIVGADEQFF.

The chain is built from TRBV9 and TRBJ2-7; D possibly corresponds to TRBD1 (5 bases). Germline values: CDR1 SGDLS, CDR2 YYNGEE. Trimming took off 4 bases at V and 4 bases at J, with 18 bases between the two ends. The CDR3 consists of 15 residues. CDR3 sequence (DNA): TGTGCCAGCAGCCCGAGCCCACAGGTCCTTTACGAGCAGTACTTC. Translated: CASSPSPQVLYEQYF. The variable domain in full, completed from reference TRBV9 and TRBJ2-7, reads DSGVTQTPKHLITATGQRVTLRCSPRSGDLSVYWYQQSLDQGLQFLIQYYNGEERAKGNILERFSAQQFPDLHSELNLSSLELGDSALYFCASSPSPQVLYEQYFGPGTRLTVT.

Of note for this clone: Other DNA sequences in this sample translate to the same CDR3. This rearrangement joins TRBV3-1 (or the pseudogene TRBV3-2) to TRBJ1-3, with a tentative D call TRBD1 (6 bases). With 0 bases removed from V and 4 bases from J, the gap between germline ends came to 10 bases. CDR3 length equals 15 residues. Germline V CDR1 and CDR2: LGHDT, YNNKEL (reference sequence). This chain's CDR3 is CASSQDRGAGNTIYF. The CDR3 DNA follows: TGTGCCAGCAGCCAAGATCGGGGGGCAGGAAACACCATATATTTT.

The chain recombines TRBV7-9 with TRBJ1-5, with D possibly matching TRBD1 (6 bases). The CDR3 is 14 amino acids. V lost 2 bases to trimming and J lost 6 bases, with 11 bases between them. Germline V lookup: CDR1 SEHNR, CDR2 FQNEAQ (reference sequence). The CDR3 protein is CASSLSGAGQPQHF. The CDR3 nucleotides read TGTGCCAGCAGCTTATCAGGGGCAGGTCAGCCCCAGCATTTT.

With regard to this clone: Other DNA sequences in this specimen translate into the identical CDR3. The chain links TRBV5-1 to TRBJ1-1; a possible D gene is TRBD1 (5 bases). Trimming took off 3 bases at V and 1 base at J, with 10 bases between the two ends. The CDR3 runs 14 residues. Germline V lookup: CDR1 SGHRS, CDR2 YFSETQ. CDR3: CASSSTGQNTEAFF. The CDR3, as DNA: TGCGCCAGCAGCTCCACAGGTCAGAACACTGAAGCTTTCTTT.

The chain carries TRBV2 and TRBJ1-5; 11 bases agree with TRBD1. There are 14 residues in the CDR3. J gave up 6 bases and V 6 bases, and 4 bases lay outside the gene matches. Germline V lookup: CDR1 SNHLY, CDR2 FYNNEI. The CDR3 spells CASRGQGGGQPQHF. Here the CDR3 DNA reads TGTGCCAGCAGGGGACAGGGGGGAGGTCAGCCCCAGCATTTT.

CDR3 nucleotides: TGTGCCAGCAGCTTAGGGGGGTACAGGGTGCGGAATGAAAAACTGTTTTTT. Protein sequence: CASSLGGYRVRNEKLFF. V gene TRBV11-2 combines with J gene TRBJ1-4; the D gene is possibly TRBD1 (6 bases). Trimming pared 1 base from V and 5 bases from J, leaving 17 bases between. The CDR3 is 17 amino acids. Germline loops: CDR1 SGHAT, CDR2 FQNNGV.

CDR3 protein: CASRREGWAFF. The CDR3 nucleotides read TGTGCCAGCAGGAGGGAAGGGTGGGCTTTCTTT. This chain connects TRBV6-5 to TRBJ1-1; no reliable D call. V lost 6 bases, J lost 11 bases, and 13 bases lay in between. The germline CDR1 and CDR2 sequences are MNHEY and SVGAGI. There are 11 residues in the CDR3.

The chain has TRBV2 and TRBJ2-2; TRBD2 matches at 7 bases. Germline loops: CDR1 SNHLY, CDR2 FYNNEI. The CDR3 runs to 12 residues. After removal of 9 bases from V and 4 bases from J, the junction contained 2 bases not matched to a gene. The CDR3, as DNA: TGTGCCAGTAGCGGGCCCACCGGGGAGCTGTTTTTT. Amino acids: CASSGPTGELFF.

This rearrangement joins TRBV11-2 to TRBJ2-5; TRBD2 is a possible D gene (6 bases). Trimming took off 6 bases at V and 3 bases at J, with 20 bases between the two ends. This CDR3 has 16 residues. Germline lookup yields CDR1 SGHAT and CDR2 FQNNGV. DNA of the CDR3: TGTGCCAGCAGAAGACCCTGGGACTCCAGGGAAGAGACCCAGTACTTC. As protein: CASRRPWDSREETQYF. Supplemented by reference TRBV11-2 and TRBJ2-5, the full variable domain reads EAGVAQSPRYKIIEKRQSVAFWCNPISGHATLYWYQQILGQGPKLLIQFQNNGVVDDSQLPKDRFSAERLKGVDSTLKIQPAKLEDSAVYLCASRRPWDSREETQYFGPGTRLLVL.